The clone carrying this T cell receptor (beta chain) was seen a few times. Its cognate antigen is unknown. Primers for the PCR totalled 60 Vbeta and 13 Jbeta. Some clones are missing from TCRdb's copy, which holds only in-frame ones; the method was immunoSEQ multiplex PCR. The sample lists more than 85,000 clones; approximately 82% were seen once. These data belong to a study of cytomegalovirus exposure and HLA in healthy donors. Study-wide results and caveats: Among the sequence variants, a highly shared cluster was likely an artifact of sequencing. As was reported, the classifier diagnosed cytomegalovirus status with high specificity and sensitivity.

The V and J ends lost 3 bases and 6 bases respectively, with 9 bases between them. Germline CDR1 is SGHRS and CDR2 is YFSETQ. The CDR3 is 13 amino acids. The sequencing input was PBMCs. This TCR was recovered from a man aged 40-49 years in good health and CMV-seropositive. The rearrangement links TRBV5-1 to TRBJ2-2, with D tentatively TRBD2 (6 bases). DNA of the CDR3: TGCGCCAGCAGCTGGAGGGGACCCGGGGAGCTGTTTTTT. Translating gives CASSWRGPGELFF.